What follows are 21 T cell receptor beta chains derived from one specimen sequenced in a study of T-cell reconstitution after alpha-beta-depleted transplantation in children. Unique molecular identifiers were incorporated during preparation of the TCRbeta library. Each CDR3 protein is one row after TCRdb ran MiXCR on the PCR reads. The data contain about 640,000 distinct CDR3 sequences, around a sixth of them singletons. Sequenced here: PBMCs from the stem cell graft donor, sampled from the stem cell graft. The origin of the receptors is a human donor who donated a stem cell graft to a child with acute myeloid leukemia.

In its sample, this clonotype was seen many times. The chain employs TRBV20-1 and TRBJ2-7; 8 bases align to TRBD1. Germline V gives CDR1 DFQATT, CDR2 SNEGSKA (reference sequence). The CDR3 runs 15 residues. V gave up 5 bases and J gave up 3 bases; unmatched junction bases: 12. The CDR3: CSAPQRGTGVYEQYF. CDR3 sequence (DNA): TGCAGTGCTCCACAACGAGGGACAGGCGTCTACGAGCAGTACTTC.

This clonotype was counted only a few times. The chain combines TRBV12-3 or TRBV12-4 with TRBJ1-1, with 7 bases aligning to TRBD1. The CDR3 is 16 residues long. Trimming at V came to 5 bases and at J to 0 bases, leaving 9 bases not matched to a gene. CDR3 DNA sequence: TGTGCCAGCAGTCCCCAGGGGGAGATGATGAACACTGAAGCTTTCTTT. This translates into CASSPQGEMMNTEAFF.

This rearrangement joins TRBV7-9 to TRBJ2-3; 8 positions match TRBD2. Germline V gene lookup returns CDR1 SEHNR and CDR2 FQNEAQ (reference sequence). V dropped 4 bases and J dropped 7; count of bases not matched to a gene: 7. This CDR3 spans 14 amino acids. The CDR3 loop is CASSSLTGGHTQYF. The CDR3 nucleotides read TGTGCCAGCAGCTCTTTAACGGGGGGGCATACGCAGTATTTT.

Worth noting for this clonotype: With a much larger clone just one base away, this may be a read error. The chain is built from TRBV13 and TRBJ2-7; tentative D call: TRBD1 (5 bases). CDR1 is PRHDT, CDR2 FYEKMQ, per germline (reference sequence). The V end lost 1 base, the J end lost 3 bases, and 10 bases lay between the germline ends. The CDR3 consists of 14 residues. Here the CDR3 reads CASSLDSRDYEQYF. The CDR3 nucleotides read TGTGCCAGCAGCTTAGATTCCAGGGACTACGAGCAGTACTTC.

In its sample, this clonotype was seen many times. This rearrangement joins TRBV20-1 to TRBJ1-2; TRBD1 might be the D (6 bases). Germline V gene sequence: CDR1 DFQATT, CDR2 SNEGSKA (reference sequence). V dropped 6 bases and J dropped 8 bases, with 22 bases sitting between them. The CDR3 loop spans 14 amino acids. As DNA, the CDR3 is TGCAGTGCGATCGACCCGGGCAGGGGCCAAGGCTACACCTTC. Protein product: CSAIDPGRGQGYTF.

This clonotype has only a few counts. The chain uses TRBV6-2 or TRBV6-3 and TRBJ2-1; the D gene could be TRBD1 or TRBD2 (5 bases each). This CDR3 is 13 amino acids long. Trimming stripped 9 bases from V and 4 bases from J, with 13 bases between. Looked up from germline, CDR1 is MNHEY and CDR2 is SVGEGT. The CDR3 spells CASRTLGYNEQFF. DNA of the CDR3: TGTGCCAGTCGGACACTAGGTTACAATGAGCAGTTCTTC.

This clonotype was seen ten or more times. V is TRBV10-1 and J is TRBJ2-1; no clear D gene. V was shortened by 3 bases and J by 8 bases, with 5 bases between the two germline ends. The CDR3 sequence is 11 residues long. Germline V gives CDR1 WNHNN, CDR2 SYGVQD (reference sequence). The CDR3 DNA follows: TGCGCCAGCAGTGATGAAGATGAGCAGTTCTTC. This translates into CASSDEDEQFF.

This clonotype was seen a few times. This sequence joins TRBV12-3 or TRBV12-4 and TRBJ1-2; TRBD1 matches at 8 bases. Trimming cost V 7 bases and J 6 bases; bases outside gene matches: 10. The CDR3 runs to 14 residues. This chain's CDR3 is CASTLWTGKDGYTF. Written as DNA, the CDR3 is TGTGCCAGCACTCTCTGGACAGGGAAGGATGGCTACACCTTC.

This clonotype was seen repeatedly, ten times or more. This chain uses TRBV28 with TRBJ2-3; 7 positions agree with TRBD2. CDR1 is MDHEN and CDR2 is SYDVKM in the germline V gene. The CDR3 is 16 residues long. V gave up 3 bases and J gave up 6 bases; unmatched junction bases: 12. This chain's CDR3 is CASSFPPSGGLDTQYF. The CDR3 nucleotides read TGTGCCAGCAGTTTCCCTCCTAGCGGTGGTCTCGATACGCAGTATTTT.

The chain combines TRBV3-1 with TRBJ2-5; TRBD2 is a possible D gene (7 bases). V lost 0 bases, J lost 5 bases, and 13 bases lay in between. The CDR3 is 15 residues long. From germline, CDR1 is LGHDT and CDR2 YNNKEL (reference sequence). This chain's CDR3 is CASSQERGAEETQYF. CDR3 in DNA: TGTGCCAGCAGCCAAGAACGGGGGGCCGAGGAGACCCAGTACTTC.

At least ten counts were recorded for this clonotype. This chain joins TRBV12-3 or TRBV12-4 and TRBJ2-1, with D possibly being TRBD1 (6 bases). Trimming left V 4 bases short and J 1 base short, with 11 bases between. The CDR3 covers 15 residues. The CDR3 protein is CASSSWGRSYNEQFF. CDR3 in DNA: TGTGCCAGCAGTTCGTGGGGGCGTTCCTACAATGAGCAGTTCTTC.

The chain carries TRBV7-8 and TRBJ1-5, with TRBD1 matching over 9 bases. Germline CDR1 reads SGHVS; CDR2 reads FQNEAQ. V shed 5 bases and J 0 bases; nucleotides not matched to a gene: 11. The CDR3 is 18 residues long. CDR3 protein: CASSLGDRGWYSNQPQHF. CDR3 coding DNA: TGTGCCAGCAGCCTAGGTGACAGGGGGTGGTATAGCAATCAGCCCCAGCATTTT.

This clonotype was recorded at least ten times. This chain links TRBV29-1 with TRBJ2-5; TRBD2 matches 7 bases. The CDR3 is 13 amino acids. CDR1 SQVTM and CDR2 ANQGSEA come from the germline V gene. With 7 bases clipped from V and 5 bases from J, the junction kept 10 bases outside the gene matches. This chain's CDR3 is CSGGGSRGETQYF. CDR3 in DNA: TGCAGCGGGGGAGGGTCTCGAGGGGAGACCCAGTACTTC.

This clonotype was picked up many times. The V call is TRBV11-2, the J call TRBJ2-1; possible D gene TRBD2, 5 bases. Trimming took off 2 bases at V and 0 bases at J, with 14 bases between the two ends. This CDR3 is 17 amino acids long. In germline, CDR1 is SGHAT, CDR2 FQNNGV. The CDR3 DNA sequence: TGTGCCAGCAGCTTAATCTCCGACTATCTCTCCTACAATGAGCAGTTCTTC. Amino acid sequence: CASSLISDYLSYNEQFF.

This clonotype was found a few times. The CDR3 DNA is TGTGCCATCAGTTCGAGGACTAGCGGGGGGGCGACAGAGACCCAGTACTTC. The encoded protein is CAISSRTSGGATETQYF. The chain employs TRBV10-3 and TRBJ2-5, with 15 bases lining up with TRBD2. The CDR3 is made up of 17 amino acids. Losses at the gene ends were 5 bases for V and 4 bases for J; bases not matched to a gene: 8. Germline V CDR1 and CDR2: ENHRY, SYGVKD.

The chain carries TRBV20-1 and TRBJ2-1, with TRBD2 matching over 7 bases. The CDR3 loop spans 17 amino acids. The germline V gene encodes CDR1 DFQATT and CDR2 SNEGSKA (reference sequence). V gave up 0 bases and J gave up 6 bases; unmatched junction bases: 14. The CDR3 coding sequence is TGCAGTGCTAGAGATCTCCGGGGATGGGGGGGTGGCAATGAGCAGTTCTTC. Its translation is CSARDLRGWGGGNEQFF.

This clonotype occurred a few times. This chain joins TRBV4-3 and TRBJ1-5; the D gene is possibly TRBD1 (5 bases). Germline V lookup: CDR1 LGHNA, CDR2 YSLEER. The V end lost 0 bases, the J end lost 4 bases, and 10 bases lay between the germline ends. The CDR3 runs to 15 residues. The CDR3 sequence: CASSQDGGVNQPQHF. The CDR3 bases are TGCGCCAGCAGCCAAGACGGGGGGGTTAATCAGCCCCAGCATTTT.

This clonotype was seen repeatedly, ten times or more. The CDR3 DNA reads TGTGCCAGCAGTCCCGACAGGAAGGACTACGAGCAGTACTTC. It yields the protein CASSPDRKDYEQYF. The chain employs TRBV12-3 or TRBV12-4 and TRBJ2-7, with D possibly being TRBD1 (6 bases). There are 14 residues in the CDR3. V was clipped by 5 bases and J by 3 bases, with 14 bases between them.

This clonotype was seen more than once but under ten times. The CDR3 spells CASLREDTQYF. The CDR3 DNA is TGTGCCAGCCTCCGGGAAGATACGCAGTATTTT. This rearrangement joins TRBV12-3 or TRBV12-4 to TRBJ2-3; D may be TRBD2 (5 bases). Trimming took 8 bases from V and 5 from J, leaving 8 bases between them. CDR3 length: 11 residues.

This clonotype has only a few counts. V and J are TRBV20-1 and TRBJ2-2; possibly TRBD2 for D (5 bases). The CDR3 runs to 14 residues. Germline CDR1 is DFQATT and CDR2 is SNEGSKA (reference sequence). Trimming removed 4 bases from V and 2 bases from J, with 11 bases in between. CDR3 loop: CSATGESNTGELFF. The CDR3 DNA sequence: TGCAGTGCTACCGGGGAGAGTAACACCGGGGAGCTGTTTTTT.

The CDR3 loop reads CASSLASSTEQYF. DNA for the CDR3: TGTGCCAGCAGCTTAGCCTCCAGCACCGAGCAGTACTTC. The chain couples TRBV7-9 to TRBJ2-7; D not certain. Germline CDR1 and CDR2: SEHNR and FQNEAQ (reference sequence). V lost 0 bases and J lost 6, with 9 bases in between. This CDR3 contains 13 residues.